This is a list of T cell receptor beta chains from one sample in a study of CD8+ T cells in alopecia areata. Assay: immunoSEQ multiplex PCR; the TCRdb copy retains only in-frame clones and omits some. This repertoire shows about 300,000 clones, roughly 50% found once; its top ten account for more than 1.5%. Sequencing was performed on CD4+ T cells sorted from blood, taken at week 24, from a patient treated with tofacitinib. The receptors originated from a human donor with alopecia areata. Each CDR3 is given with its conserved first and last residue. Each record gives: V gene, J gene, D gene, clone size, CDR3 DNA, CDR3 protein. A D gene is named only where the DNA matches it firmly. The size of a clone is reported for some rows only, either as once, few or many, or as a class for expanded clones.

TRBV13,TRBJ2-7,TRBD2,NA,TGTGCCAGCAGCCCACCGGGACTAGCGGATTTTTCCTACGAGCAGTACTTC,CASSPPGLADFSYEQYF
TRBV18,TRBJ1-1,NA,NA,TGTGCCAGCTCACCACAGGGCTCGAACACTGAAGCTTTCTTT,CASSPQGSNTEAFF
TRBV4-1,TRBJ1-2,NA,NA,TGCGCCAGCAGCCAGGCCTTCGGGGAACACTATGGCTACACCTTC,CASSQAFGEHYGYTF
TRBV5-4,TRBJ2-2,TRBD1,few,TGTGCCAGCAGCCTAGACAGGGCCGGGGAGCTGTTTTTT,CASSLDRAGELFF
TRBV29-1,TRBJ2-1,NA,few,TGCAGCGTTGAAGGTTCGACCAGGGCTGGCAATGAGCAGTTCTTC,CSVEGSTRAGNEQFF
TRBV29-1,TRBJ1-1,NA,few,TGCAGCGTTAACAAGGGGATGAACACTGAAGCTTTCTTT,CSVNKGMNTEAFF
TRBV7-7,TRBJ2-2,NA,NA,TGTGCTAGCAGCTTAGAACAAAACACCGGGGAGCTGTTTTTT,CASSLEQNTGELFF
TRBV30,TRBJ2-6,TRBD2,few,TGTGCCTGGAGTCTCCCGGGACTAAGCTCTGGGGCCAACGTCCTGACTTTC,CAWSLPGLSSGANVLTF
TRBV9,TRBJ2-1,TRBD2,NA,TGTGCCAGCAGCGTCGGGACTAGAGGCTACAATGAGCAGTTCTTC,CASSVGTRGYNEQFF
TRBV6-5,TRBJ2-3,TRBD2,once,TGTGCCAGCAGTACCGGACTAGCGGCGCAGTATTTT,CASSTGLAAQYF
TRBV6-5,TRBJ2-7,TRBD2,NA,TGTGCCAGCAGTTACAGCGGGACGATAGCGGGCGAGCAGTACTTC,CASSYSGTIAGEQYF
TRBV11-1,TRBJ2-1,NA,NA,TGTGCCAGCAGCCAAGGGAGCAATGAGCAGTTCTTC,CASSQGSNEQFF
TRBV30,TRBJ2-3,NA,NA,TGTGCCTGGAGAGCTAGTGCCGGGGGTACGCAGTATTTT,CAWRASAGGTQYF
TRBV30,TRBJ2-3,NA,few,TGTGCCTGGAGTGTAAACGGGGGGCGGGCAGATACGCAGTATTTT,CAWSVNGGRADTQYF
TRBV29-1,TRBJ1-1,NA,NA,TGCAGCGTTGCCCAGAGGAACACTGAAGCTTTCTTT,CSVAQRNTEAFF
TRBV4-1,TRBJ1-1,NA,NA,TGCGCCAGCAGCCAAGGGACAGCAAACACTGAAGCTTTCTTT,CASSQGTANTEAFF
TRBV29-1,TRBJ1-1,NA,few,TGCAGCGTAGAGACCCGATTGACTACTGAAGCTTTCTTT,CSVETRLTTEAFF
TRBV2,TRBJ1-1,NA,NA,TGTGCCAGCAGCGGATGGGTCGCGAGGTCTGAAGCTTTCTTT,CASSGWVARSEAFF
TRBV25-1,TRBJ2-3,NA,NA,TGTGCCAGCAGTGAATGGGTTAGCACAGATACGCAGTATTTT,CASSEWVSTDTQYF
TRBV29-1,TRBJ2-3,NA,NA,TGCAGCGTTCTTACGCGGGGTAGTTTAGATACGCAGTATTTT,CSVLTRGSLDTQYF
TRBV29-1,TRBJ1-2,NA,NA,TGCAGCGTTGAAAGAGGGGACTATGGCTACACCTTC,CSVERGDYGYTF
TRBV29-1,TRBJ2-1,NA,NA,TGCAGCGCCCGGGGGGTGGCAGGGGGAGATGAGCAGTTCTTC,CSARGVAGGDEQFF
TRBV29-1,TRBJ2-1,NA,few,TGCAGCGTTGAAGATCACGAGTACAATGAGCAGTTCTTC,CSVEDHEYNEQFF
TRBV29-1,TRBJ1-6,TRBD1,NA,TGCAGCGTTTCCGGGACAGGGAAGTCACCCCTCCACTTT,CSVSGTGKSPLHF
TRBV7-2,TRBJ1-1,NA,few,TGTGCCAGCAGCTTAGGGGGGATGAACACTGAAGCTTTCTTT,CASSLGGMNTEAFF
TRBV25-1,TRBJ2-7,TRBD1,once,TGTGCCAGCAGTGAACACCCCGGGACAGGAACCCCCTACGAGCAGTACTTC,CASSEHPGTGTPYEQYF
TRBV7-9,TRBJ1-2,NA,NA,TGTGCCAGCAGCAAAACCAGGGATGGCTACACCTTC,CASSKTRDGYTF
TRBV7-9,TRBJ2-4,NA,NA,TGTGCCAGCAGCTTAGTCACGGACATTCAGTACTTC,CASSLVTDIQYF
TRBV29-1,TRBJ2-3,NA,NA,TGCAGCGTCGTCTCCACAGATACGCAGTATTTT,CSVVSTDTQYF
TRBV29-1,TRBJ2-3,TRBD2,NA,TGTAGCGGGGGTGTAGATACGCAGTATTTT,CSGGVDTQYF
TRBV9,TRBJ2-1,TRBD2,NA,TGTGCCAGCAGCGTAATGTCTAGCGGGTCAGCTGAGCAGTTCTTC,CASSVMSSGSAEQFF
TRBV27,TRBJ2-6,NA,NA,TGTGCCAGCAGAAACTCTGGGGCCAACGTCCTGACTTTC,CASRNSGANVLTF
TRBV30,TRBJ2-1,NA,many,TGTGCCTGGAGAGACCAGGGGCCCGGGGTCTTC,CAWRDQGPGVF
TRBV25-1,TRBJ2-7,NA,few,TGTGCCAGCAACGGCAATGGGGCCTACGAGCAGTACTTC,CASNGNGAYEQYF
TRBV30,TRBJ1-3,NA,NA,TGTGCCTGGAGTGTAAGCCGGTACGGAAACACCATATATTTT,CAWSVSRYGNTIYF
TRBV4-1,TRBJ1-1,NA,NA,TGCGCCAGCAGCCAAGTTGACAGGACGAACACTGAAGCTTTCTTT,CASSQVDRTNTEAFF
TRBV27,TRBJ1-4,TRBD1,few,TGTGCCAGCAGTATACAGGGGGATGGTGAAAAACTGTTTTTT,CASSIQGDGEKLFF
TRBV25-1,TRBJ1-4,TRBD1,NA,TGTGCCAGCAGTGGGGCAGGGGGGAATGAAAAACTGTTTTTT,CASSGAGGNEKLFF
TRBV9,TRBJ2-1,NA,NA,TGTGCCAGCAGCGGCCCAGGGAAGGCCTACAATGAGCAGTTCTTC,CASSGPGKAYNEQFF
TRBV2,TRBJ2-7,NA,NA,TGTGCCAGCAGTGTAGGCTACGAGCAGTACTTC,CASSVGYEQYF
TRBV7-9,TRBJ1-6,TRBD1,NA,TGTGCCAGCAGCTTAGCCCGCAGGGGGACTTCACCCCTCCACTTT,CASSLARRGTSPLHF
TRBV19,TRBJ1-5,NA,few,TGCACTCCCCATCAGCCCCAGCATTTT,CTPHQPQHF
TRBV25-1,TRBJ1-5,NA,NA,TGTGCCAGCACGACAGGAGATCAGCCCCAGCATTTT,CASTTGDQPQHF
TRBV7-2,TRBJ2-3,NA,NA,TGTGCCAGCAGCTTAGCGCGGGACACAGATACGCAGTATTTT,CASSLARDTDTQYF
TRBV30,TRBJ1-4,TRBD1,NA,TGTGCCTGGAGTGCCTTGACAGGGTGGAATGAAAAACTGTTTTTT,CAWSALTGWNEKLFF
TRBV29-1,TRBJ2-6,NA,NA,TGCAGCGTTGATCCTAACTCTGGGGCCAACGTCCTGACTTTC,CSVDPNSGANVLTF
TRBV7-8,TRBJ2-7,TRBD1,many,TGTGCCAGCAGCTTAAGTTTGGGACAGGAGAACGAGCAGTACTTC,CASSLSLGQENEQYF
TRBV4-1,TRBJ2-6,NA,NA,TGCGCCAGCAGCCAAGCGAGGGGCGCTGGGGCCAACGTCCTGACTTTC,CASSQARGAGANVLTF
TRBV9,TRBJ1-2,NA,NA,TGTGCCAGCAGCGTAGACCCAACAGATGGTAATGGCTACACCTTC,CASSVDPTDGNGYTF
TRBV30,TRBJ1-2,TRBD1,NA,TGTGCCTGGAGTGTACTCTCCAGGACAGGGAACTATGGCTACACCTTC,CAWSVLSRTGNYGYTF
TRBV15,TRBJ2-1,NA,NA,TGTGCCACCAGCAGGGGTACAGAGGTCAATGAGCAGTTCTTC,CATSRGTEVNEQFF
TRBV2,TRBJ1-2,TRBD1,NA,TGTGCCAGCAGTGCCGGGACAGGGAGTAACTATGGCTACACCTTC,CASSAGTGSNYGYTF
TRBV11-2,TRBJ2-5,NA,few,TGTGCCAGCAGCGCGGGGACAGCCGTAGGTGAGACCCAGTACTTC,CASSAGTAVGETQYF
TRBV19,TRBJ1-1,NA,few,TGTGCCAGTAGTGACCCAGGACAGTTTTCTATGAACACTGAAGCTTTCTTT,CASSDPGQFSMNTEAFF
TRBV7-2,TRBJ1-2,NA,NA,TGTGCCAGCAAGGGTCAGCCCTATGGCTACACCTTC,CASKGQPYGYTF
TRBV2,TRBJ1-5,NA,NA,TGTGCCAGCAGTGGGCAGCTCAATCAGCCCCAGCATTTT,CASSGQLNQPQHF
TRBV9,TRBJ2-2,NA,NA,TGTGCCAGCAGCATCGCGGGGATAAACACCGGGGAGCTGTTTTTT,CASSIAGINTGELFF
TRBV30,TRBJ1-1,NA,NA,TGTGCCTGGAGTGCCCATGTGAACACTGAAGCTTTCTTT,CAWSAHVNTEAFF